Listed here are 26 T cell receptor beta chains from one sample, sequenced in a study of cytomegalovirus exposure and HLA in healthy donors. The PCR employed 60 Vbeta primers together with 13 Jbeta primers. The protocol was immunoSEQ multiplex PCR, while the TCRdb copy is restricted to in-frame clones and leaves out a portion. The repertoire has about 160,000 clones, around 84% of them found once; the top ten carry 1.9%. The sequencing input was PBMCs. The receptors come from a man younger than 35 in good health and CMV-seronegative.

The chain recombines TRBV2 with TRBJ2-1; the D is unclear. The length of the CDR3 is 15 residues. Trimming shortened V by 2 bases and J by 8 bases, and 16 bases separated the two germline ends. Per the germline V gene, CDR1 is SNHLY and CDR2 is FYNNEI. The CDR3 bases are TGTGCCAGCAGTGAAAGTCGACCCCTAGGCGATGAGCAGTTCTTC. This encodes CASSESRPLGDEQFF.

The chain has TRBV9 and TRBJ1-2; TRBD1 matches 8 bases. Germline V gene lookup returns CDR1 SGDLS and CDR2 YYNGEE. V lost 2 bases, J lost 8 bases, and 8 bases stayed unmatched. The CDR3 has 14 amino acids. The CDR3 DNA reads TGTGCCAGCAGCGTCTTGGACAGGGATGGCGGCTACACCTTC. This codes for CASSVLDRDGGYTF.

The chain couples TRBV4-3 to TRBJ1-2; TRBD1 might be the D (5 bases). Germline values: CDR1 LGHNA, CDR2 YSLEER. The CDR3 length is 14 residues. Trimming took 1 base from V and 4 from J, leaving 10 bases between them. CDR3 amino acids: CASSQAGHLYGYTF. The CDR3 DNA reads TGCGCCAGCAGCCAAGCCGGACACCTCTATGGCTACACCTTC.

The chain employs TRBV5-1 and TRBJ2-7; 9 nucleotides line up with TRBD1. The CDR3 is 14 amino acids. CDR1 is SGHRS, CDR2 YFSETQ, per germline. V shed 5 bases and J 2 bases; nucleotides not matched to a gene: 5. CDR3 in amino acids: CASRAGQGPYEQYF. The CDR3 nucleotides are TGCGCCAGCAGGGCGGGACAGGGCCCCTACGAGCAGTACTTC.

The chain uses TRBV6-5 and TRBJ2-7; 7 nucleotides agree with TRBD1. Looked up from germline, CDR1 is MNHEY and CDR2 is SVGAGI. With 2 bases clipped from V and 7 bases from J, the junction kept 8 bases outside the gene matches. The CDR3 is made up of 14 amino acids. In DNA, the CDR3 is TGTGCCAGCAGTTACAACAGGGGATCAGGGGAGCAGTACTTC. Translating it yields CASSYNRGSGEQYF.

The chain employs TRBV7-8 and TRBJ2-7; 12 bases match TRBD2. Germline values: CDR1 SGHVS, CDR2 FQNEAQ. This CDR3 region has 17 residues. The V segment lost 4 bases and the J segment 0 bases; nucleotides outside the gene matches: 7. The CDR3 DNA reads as TGTGCCAGCAGCTCCCGTACTAGCGGGGGGAGCTCCTACGAGCAGTACTTC. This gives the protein CASSSRTSGGSSYEQYF.

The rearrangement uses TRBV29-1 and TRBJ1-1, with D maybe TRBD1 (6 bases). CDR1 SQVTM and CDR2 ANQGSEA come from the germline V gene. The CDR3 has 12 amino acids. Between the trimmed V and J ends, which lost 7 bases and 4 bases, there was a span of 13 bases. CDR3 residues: CSALGGPTEAFF. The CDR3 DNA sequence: TGCAGCGCCTTGGGGGGGCCCACTGAAGCTTTCTTT.

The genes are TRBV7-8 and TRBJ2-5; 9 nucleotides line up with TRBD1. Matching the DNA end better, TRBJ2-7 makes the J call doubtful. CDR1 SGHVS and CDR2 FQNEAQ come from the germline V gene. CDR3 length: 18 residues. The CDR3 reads CASSPISGTRDRDHEQYF. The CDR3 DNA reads TGTGCCAGCAGCCCCATAAGTGGGACCCGGGACAGGGACCACGAGCAGTACTTC.

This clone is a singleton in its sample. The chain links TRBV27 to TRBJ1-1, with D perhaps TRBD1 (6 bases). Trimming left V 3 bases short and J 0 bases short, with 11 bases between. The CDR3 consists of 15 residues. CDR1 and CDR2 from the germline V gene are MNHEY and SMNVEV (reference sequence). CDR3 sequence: CASSFRDRMNTEAFF. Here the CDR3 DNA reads TGTGCCAGCAGTTTCCGCGACAGGATGAACACTGAAGCTTTCTTT.

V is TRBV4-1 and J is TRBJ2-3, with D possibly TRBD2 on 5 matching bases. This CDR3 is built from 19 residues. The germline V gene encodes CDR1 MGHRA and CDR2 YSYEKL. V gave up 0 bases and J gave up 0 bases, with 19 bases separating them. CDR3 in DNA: TGCGCCAGCAGCCAAGAAGGCGCTCGAGCGGTTTCTAGCACAGATACGCAGTATTTT. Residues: CASSQEGARAVSSTDTQYF.

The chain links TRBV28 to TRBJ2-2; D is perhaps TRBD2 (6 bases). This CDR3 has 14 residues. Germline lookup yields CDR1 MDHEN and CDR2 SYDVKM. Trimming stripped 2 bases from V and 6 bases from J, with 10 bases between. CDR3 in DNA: TGTGCCAGCAGTTTAAAGGGAGGCCCCGGGGAGCTGTTTTTT. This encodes CASSLKGGPGELFF.

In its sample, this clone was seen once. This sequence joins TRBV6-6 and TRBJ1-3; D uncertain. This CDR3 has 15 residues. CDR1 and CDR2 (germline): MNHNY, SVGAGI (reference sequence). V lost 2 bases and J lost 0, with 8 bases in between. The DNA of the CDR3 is TGTGCCAGCAGTTACGGTACGAGCTCTGGAAACACCATATATTTT. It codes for CASSYGTSSGNTIYF.

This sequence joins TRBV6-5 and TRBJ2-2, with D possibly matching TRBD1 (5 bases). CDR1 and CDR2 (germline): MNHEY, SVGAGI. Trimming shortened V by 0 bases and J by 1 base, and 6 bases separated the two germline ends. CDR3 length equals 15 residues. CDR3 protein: CASSYSTENTGELFF. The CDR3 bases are TGTGCCAGCAGTTACTCGACAGAGAACACCGGGGAGCTGTTTTTT.

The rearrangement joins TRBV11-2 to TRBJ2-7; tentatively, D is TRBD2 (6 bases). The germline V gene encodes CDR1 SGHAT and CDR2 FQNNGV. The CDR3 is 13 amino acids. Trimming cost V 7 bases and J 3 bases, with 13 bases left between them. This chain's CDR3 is CASTGTYSYEQYF. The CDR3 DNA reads TGTGCCAGCACCGGGACTTACAGCTACGAGCAGTACTTC. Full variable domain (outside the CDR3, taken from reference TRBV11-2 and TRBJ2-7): EAGVAQSPRYKIIEKRQSVAFWCNPISGHATLYWYQQILGQGPKLLIQFQNNGVVDDSQLPKDRFSAERLKGVDSTLKIQPAKLEDSAVYLCASTGTYSYEQYFGPGTRLTVT.

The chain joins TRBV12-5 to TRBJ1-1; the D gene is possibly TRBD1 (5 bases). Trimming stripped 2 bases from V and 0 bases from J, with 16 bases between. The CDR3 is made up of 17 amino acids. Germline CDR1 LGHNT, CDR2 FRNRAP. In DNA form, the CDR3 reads TGTGCTAGTGGTTTGACAGGCGGGGCCAACATGAACACTGAAGCTTTCTTT. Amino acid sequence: CASGLTGGANMNTEAFF.

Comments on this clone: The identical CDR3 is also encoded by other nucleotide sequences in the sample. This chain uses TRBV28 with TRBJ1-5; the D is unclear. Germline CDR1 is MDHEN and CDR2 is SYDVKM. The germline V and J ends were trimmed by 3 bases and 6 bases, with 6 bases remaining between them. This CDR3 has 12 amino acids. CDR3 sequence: CASSFGFQPQHF. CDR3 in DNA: TGTGCCAGCAGTTTCGGGTTTCAGCCCCAGCATTTT.

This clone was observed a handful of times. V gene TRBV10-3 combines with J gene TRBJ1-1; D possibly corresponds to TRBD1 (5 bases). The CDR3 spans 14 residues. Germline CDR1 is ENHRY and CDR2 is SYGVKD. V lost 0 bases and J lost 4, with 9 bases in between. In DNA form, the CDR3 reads TGTGCCATCAGTGAGTCGCAGGGAACCACTGAAGCTTTCTTT. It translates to CAISESQGTTEAFF.

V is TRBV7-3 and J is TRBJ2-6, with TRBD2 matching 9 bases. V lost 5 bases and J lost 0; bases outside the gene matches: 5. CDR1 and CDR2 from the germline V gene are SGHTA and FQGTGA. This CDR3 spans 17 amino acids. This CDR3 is CASSAGRGGSGANVLTF. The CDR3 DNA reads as TGTGCCAGCAGCGCCGGGCGGGGGGGCTCTGGGGCCAACGTCCTGACTTTC.

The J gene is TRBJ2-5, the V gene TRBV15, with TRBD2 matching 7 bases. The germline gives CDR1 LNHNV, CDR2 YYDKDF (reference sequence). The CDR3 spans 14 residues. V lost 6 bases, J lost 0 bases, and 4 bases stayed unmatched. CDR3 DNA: TGTGCCACCAGGGCGGGGGAGAACCAAGAGACCCAGTACTTC. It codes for CATRAGENQETQYF.

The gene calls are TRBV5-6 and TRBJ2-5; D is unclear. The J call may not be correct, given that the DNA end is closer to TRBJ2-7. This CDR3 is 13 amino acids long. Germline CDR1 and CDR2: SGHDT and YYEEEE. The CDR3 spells CASSLSRTYEQYF. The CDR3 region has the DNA TGTGCCAGCAGCTTGTCAAGAACCTACGAGCAGTACTTC.

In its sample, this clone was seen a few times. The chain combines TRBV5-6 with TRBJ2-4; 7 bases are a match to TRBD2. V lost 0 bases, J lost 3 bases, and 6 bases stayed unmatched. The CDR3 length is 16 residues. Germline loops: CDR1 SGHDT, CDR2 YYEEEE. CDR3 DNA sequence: TGTGCCAGCAGCTTGGGGGCGGGAGAGGACAAAAACATTCAGTACTTC. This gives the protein CASSLGAGEDKNIQYF.

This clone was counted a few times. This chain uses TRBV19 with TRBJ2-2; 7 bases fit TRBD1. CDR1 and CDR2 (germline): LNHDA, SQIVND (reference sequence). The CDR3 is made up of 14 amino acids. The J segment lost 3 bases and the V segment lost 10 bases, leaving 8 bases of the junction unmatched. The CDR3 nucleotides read TGTGCCACCCGTGACAGGGTTGACACCGGGGAGCTGTTTTTT. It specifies CATRDRVDTGELFF.

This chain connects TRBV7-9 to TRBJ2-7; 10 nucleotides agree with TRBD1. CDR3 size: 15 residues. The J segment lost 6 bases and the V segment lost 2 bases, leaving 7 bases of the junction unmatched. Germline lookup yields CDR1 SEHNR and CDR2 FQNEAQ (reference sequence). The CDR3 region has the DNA TGTGCCAGCAGCTTAACCGGGACAGGGGTCTCCGAGCAGTACTTC. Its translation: CASSLTGTGVSEQYF.

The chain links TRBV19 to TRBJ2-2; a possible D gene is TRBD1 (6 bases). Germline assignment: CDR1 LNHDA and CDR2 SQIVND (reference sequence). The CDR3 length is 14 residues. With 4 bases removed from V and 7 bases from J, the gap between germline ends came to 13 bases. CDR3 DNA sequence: TGTGCCAGTAGTAGCGACAGGCTCGGCGGGGAGCTGTTTTTT. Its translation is CASSSDRLGGELFF.

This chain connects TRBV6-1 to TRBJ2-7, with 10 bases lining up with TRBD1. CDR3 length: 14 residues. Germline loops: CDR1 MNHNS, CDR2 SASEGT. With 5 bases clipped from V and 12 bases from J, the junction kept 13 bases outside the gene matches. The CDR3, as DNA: TGTGCCAGCAGTTCTAAGGGGGCCGACAGGGGGCGGTACTTC. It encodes CASSSKGADRGRYF.

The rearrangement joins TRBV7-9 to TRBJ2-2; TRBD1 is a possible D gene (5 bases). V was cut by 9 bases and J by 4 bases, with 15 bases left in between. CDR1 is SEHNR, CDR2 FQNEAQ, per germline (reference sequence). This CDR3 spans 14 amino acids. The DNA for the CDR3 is TGTGCCAGAAACCCCGGGCAGGGCACCGGGGAGCTGTTTTTT. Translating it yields CARNPGQGTGELFF.